Included here is one T cell receptor (beta chain) sequence, with context. The antigen it recognizes is unknown. Base qualities are not at hand, and no much larger clone is one base apart. This specimen comes from a study of blood T cells in healthy people across ages (dated by TCRdb to 2014 to 2015). The study in broad terms: In model experiments, template switching captured about one uniquely barcoded TCR beta cDNA molecule for every two T cells. Using deep sequencing normalized with unique cDNA molecular identifiers, the study measured how TCR beta repertoire diversity changes with age. Four age groups were formed from the donors: young (average roughly 15 years), middle-aged (approximately 39), aged (around 62) and long-lived (around 80). To avoid experimental bias, donors of different ages were distributed randomly across sequencing lanes. The study analyzed two additional independent replicas of 1 million unique cDNA reads from the same blood draw for two donors, one aged 18 to 30 and one aged 80 or older.

Donors were under 40 systemically healthy Caucasian individuals from Russia aged 6 to 90 years. Each donor gave about 9.2 milliliters of peripheral blood, drawn into EDTA-treated Vacutainer tubes. Ficoll-Paque density-gradient centrifugation was used to isolate PBMCs, with at least 7 million obtained per sample. Trizol reagent was used to extract total RNA from PBMCs, with at least 5.5 micrograms per sample. For every donor, flow cytometry on a PBMC aliquot measured the percentage of naive CD45RAhigh/CD27high T cells. Libraries were constructed by 5' RACE. The sequencer was an Illumina HiSeq 2500. A second roughly 7 to 12 cycle PCR used a sample-barcoded 5' primer and a J-beta primer mix. A unique molecular identifier was introduced onto each TCR beta cDNA molecule by a template-switch 5' adaptor carrying 12 random nucleotides. At least 3 million CDR3-containing paired-end reads were obtained from each sample. First-strand cDNA synthesis was performed from all RNA using the Mint cDNA synthesis kit, with priming by a TRBC-specific oligonucleotide. Following uracil-DNA glycosylase treatment, a first 18-cycle PCR with universal primers M1SS and BC2_uni_R was performed on all cDNA. From the authors' description of their analysis: For normalization, 1 million high-quality reads were randomly selected from each sample, with every read carrying a distinct molecular identifier. Reads with shared molecular identifiers were discarded instead of being binned into consensus sequences. MiTCR, set to a Q25 quality threshold and the strictest error-elimination algorithm, was used for CDR3 identification, clonotype clustering and error correction. Lower-bound total TCR beta diversity was estimated with a nonparametric unseen species model using Euler transformation. TCRdb redid the processing of the public reads, applying fastp at Q25 and MiXCR, and retained in-frame beta chains. Every entry covers one CDR3 protein and lists the most common genes and DNA from its rows. TCRdb, rather than the study authors, made the V and J calls. Within this sample are 1.5 million to 2 million distinct CDR3 sequences, with about 28% of them counted one time only. The ten largest clones add up to around 7.7% of the sample.

The study at large found these results: A strong correlation was found between observed TCR beta diversity and the percentage of naive T cells measured by flow cytometry. The long-lived group showed more naive CD4+ T cells, fewer expanded clones and increased TCR diversity than the aged group, suggesting age selection. The CMV infection status of donors was not known, potentially confounding age-related changes in expanded clonotypes. Conclusive comparison of naive and antigen-experienced compartments was prevented by the profiling of bulk unsorted PBMCs. As age increased, observed TCR beta diversity per million T cells dropped in a roughly linear way, and a significant reduction was already evident by age around 41. Estimates of total diversity based on one million sequenced T cells were considered lower bounds and underestimates.

The CDR3 starts with the cysteine, ends with the phenylalanine, and has 18 residues. The read is trimmed to its CDR3 DNA, 54 bases read in frame from base 1. The germline V gene specifies SGHTA as CDR1 and FQGNSA as CDR2. Between the V and J ends, shortened by 2 bases and 0 bases respectively, the junction contains 17 bases. This clonotype was sampled from a woman in her twenties or thirties in good health. The chain joins TRBV7-2 to TRBJ2-1; TRBD1 might be the D gene, on 5 matching bases. The material sequenced was blood. The CDR3 protein: CASSLRGMTLNSYNEQFF. The sequenced DNA is TGTGCCAGCAGCTTAAGGGGCATGACACTTAACTCCTACAATGAGCAGTTCTTC. Beyond the CDR3, the reference TRBV7-2 and TRBJ2-1 genes provide the residues; the full variable domain reads: GAGVSQSPSNKVTEKGKDVELRCDPISGHTALYWYRQSLGQGLEFLIYFQGNSAPDKSGLPSDRFSAERTGGSVSTLTIQRTQQEDSAVYLCASSLRGMTLNSYNEQFFGPGTRLTVL.